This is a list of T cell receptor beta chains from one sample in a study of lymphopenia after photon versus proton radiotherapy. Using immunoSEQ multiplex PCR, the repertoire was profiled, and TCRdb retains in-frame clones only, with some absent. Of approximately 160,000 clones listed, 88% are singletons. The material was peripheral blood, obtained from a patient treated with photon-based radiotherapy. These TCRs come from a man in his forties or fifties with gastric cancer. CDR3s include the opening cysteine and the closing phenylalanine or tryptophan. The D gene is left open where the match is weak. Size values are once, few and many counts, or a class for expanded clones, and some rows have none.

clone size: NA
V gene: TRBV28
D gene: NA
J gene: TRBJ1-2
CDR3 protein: CASSLGRTYGYTF
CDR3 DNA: TGTGCCAGCAGTTTAGGACGGACCTATGGCTACACCTTC

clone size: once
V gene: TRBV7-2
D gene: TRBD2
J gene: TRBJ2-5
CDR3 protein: CASSLVGAGGTSSETQYF
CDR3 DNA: TGTGCCAGCAGCTTAGTGGGGGCGGGAGGTACTTCCTCAGAGACCCAGTACTTC

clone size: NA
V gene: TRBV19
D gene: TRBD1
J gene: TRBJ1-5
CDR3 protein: CASTLDREHQPQHF
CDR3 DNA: TGTGCCAGTACCCTAGACAGGGAGCATCAGCCCCAGCATTTT

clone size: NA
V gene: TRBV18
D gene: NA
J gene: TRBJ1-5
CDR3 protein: CASSPVRNQPQHF
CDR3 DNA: TGTGCCAGCTCACCAGTTCGCAATCAGCCCCAGCATTTT

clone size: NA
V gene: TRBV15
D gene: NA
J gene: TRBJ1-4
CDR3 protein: CATSRDWVLGINEKLFF
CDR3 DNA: TGTGCCACCAGCAGAGATTGGGTCCTAGGAATTAATGAAAAACTGTTTTTT

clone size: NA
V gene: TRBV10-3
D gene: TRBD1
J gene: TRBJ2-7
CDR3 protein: CAISDRDSRYEQYF
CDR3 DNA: TGTGCCATCAGTGACCGGGACAGTCGCTACGAGCAGTACTTC

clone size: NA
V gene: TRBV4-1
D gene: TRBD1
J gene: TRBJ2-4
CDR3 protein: CASSQGGQLAKNIQYF
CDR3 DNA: TGCGCCAGCAGCCAAGGGGGACAGCTAGCCAAAAACATTCAGTACTTC

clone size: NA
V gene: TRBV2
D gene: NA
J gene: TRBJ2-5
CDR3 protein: CASAFQETQYF
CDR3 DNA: TGTGCCAGCGCCTTTCAAGAGACCCAGTACTTC

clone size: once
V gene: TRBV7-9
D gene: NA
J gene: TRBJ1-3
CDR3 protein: CASSLDFSTGNTIYF
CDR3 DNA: TGTGCCAGCAGCTTAGATTTCTCTACTGGAAACACCATATATTTT

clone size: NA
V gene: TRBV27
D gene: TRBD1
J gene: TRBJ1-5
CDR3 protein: CASSPLMTGTANQPQHF
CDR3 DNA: TGTGCCAGCAGTCCCCTAATGACAGGGACCGCCAATCAGCCCCAGCATTTT

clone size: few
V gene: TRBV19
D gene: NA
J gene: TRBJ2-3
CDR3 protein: CASSLGTTSTDTQYF
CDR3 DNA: TGTGCCAGTAGCCTCGGGACGACTAGCACAGATACGCAGTATTTT

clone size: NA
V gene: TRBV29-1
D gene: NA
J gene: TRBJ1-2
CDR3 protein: CSVVDSYGYTF
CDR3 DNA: TGCAGCGTTGTGGACAGCTATGGCTACACCTTC

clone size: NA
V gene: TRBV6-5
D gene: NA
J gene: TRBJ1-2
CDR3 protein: CASSLSWGGGDGYTF
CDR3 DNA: TGTGCCAGCAGCCTTTCCTGGGGGGGAGGGGATGGCTACACCTTC

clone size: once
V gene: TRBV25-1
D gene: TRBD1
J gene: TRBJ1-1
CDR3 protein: CASRRQGWTEAFF
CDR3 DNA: TGTGCCAGCAGAAGACAGGGTTGGACTGAAGCTTTCTTT

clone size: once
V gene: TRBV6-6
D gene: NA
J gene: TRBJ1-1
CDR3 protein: CASSAGTTNTEAFF
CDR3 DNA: TGTGCCAGCAGTGCCGGGACAACTAACACTGAAGCTTTCTTT

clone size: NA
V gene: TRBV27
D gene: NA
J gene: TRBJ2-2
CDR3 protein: CASSFQSNTGELFF
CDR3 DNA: TGTGCCAGCAGTTTTCAGTCGAACACCGGGGAGCTGTTTTTT

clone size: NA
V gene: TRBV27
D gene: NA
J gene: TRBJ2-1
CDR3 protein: CASSSLYNEQFF
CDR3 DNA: TGTGCCAGCAGTTCTCTCTACAATGAGCAGTTCTTC

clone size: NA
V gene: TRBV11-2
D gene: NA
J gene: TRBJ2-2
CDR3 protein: CASSLSLNTGELFF
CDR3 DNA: TGTGCCAGCAGCTTGAGCCTAAACACCGGGGAGCTGTTTTTT

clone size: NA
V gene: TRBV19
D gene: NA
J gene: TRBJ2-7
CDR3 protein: CASSIGSRAEAYEQYF
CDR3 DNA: TGTGCCAGTAGTATAGGTTCCAGGGCGGAGGCCTACGAGCAGTACTTC

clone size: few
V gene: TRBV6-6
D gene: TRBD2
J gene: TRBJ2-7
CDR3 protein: CASTSLAGAYEQYF
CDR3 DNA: TGTGCCAGCACTTCACTAGCGGGGGCCTACGAGCAGTACTTC

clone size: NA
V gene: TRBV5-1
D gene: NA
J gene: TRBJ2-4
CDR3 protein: CASSERGTGSGQYF
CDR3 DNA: TGCGCCAGCAGCGAGCGGGGGACAGGGTCGGGTCAGTACTTC

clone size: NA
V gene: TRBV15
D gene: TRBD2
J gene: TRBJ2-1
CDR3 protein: CATSRDGTSGSYNEQFF
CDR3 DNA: TGTGCCACCAGCAGAGATGGGACTAGCGGCTCCTACAATGAGCAGTTCTTC

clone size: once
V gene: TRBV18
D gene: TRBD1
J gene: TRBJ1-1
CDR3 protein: CASSPGTGQVNTEAFF
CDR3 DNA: TGTGCCAGCTCACCAGGGACGGGACAGGTGAACACTGAAGCTTTCTTT

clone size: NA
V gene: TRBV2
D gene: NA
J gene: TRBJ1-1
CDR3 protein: CASKQMNTEAFF
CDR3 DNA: TGTGCCAGCAAACAGATGAACACTGAAGCTTTCTTT

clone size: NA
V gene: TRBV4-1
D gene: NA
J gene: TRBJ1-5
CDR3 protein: CASSRQTGQPQHF
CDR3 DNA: TGCGCCAGCAGCCGACAGACTGGGCAGCCCCAGCATTTT

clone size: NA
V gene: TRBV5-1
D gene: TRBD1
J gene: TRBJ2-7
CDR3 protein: CASSRGTAKSYEQYF
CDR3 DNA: TGCGCCAGCAGCCGAGGGACAGCGAAGTCCTACGAGCAGTACTTC

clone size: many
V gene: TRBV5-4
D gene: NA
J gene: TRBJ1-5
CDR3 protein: CASSIDRSYQPQHF
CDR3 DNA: TGTGCCAGCAGCATTGACAGGAGTTATCAGCCCCAGCATTTT

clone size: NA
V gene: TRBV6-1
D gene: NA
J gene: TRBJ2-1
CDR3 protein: CASRATTYNEQFF
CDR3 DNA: TGTGCCAGCCGGGCGACAACCTACAATGAGCAGTTCTTC

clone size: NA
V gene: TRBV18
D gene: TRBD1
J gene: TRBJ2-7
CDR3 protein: CASSLDRAEQYF
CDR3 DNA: TGTGCCAGCTCACTAGACAGGGCCGAGCAGTACTTC

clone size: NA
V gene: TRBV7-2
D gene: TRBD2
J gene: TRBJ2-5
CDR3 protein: CASSLVMGTSKETQYF
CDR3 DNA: TGTGCCAGCAGCTTAGTAATGGGGACTAGCAAAGAGACCCAGTACTTC

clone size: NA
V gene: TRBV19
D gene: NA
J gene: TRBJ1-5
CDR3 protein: CASSPRLEEPQHF
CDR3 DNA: TGTGCCAGTAGTCCCCGGTTGGAAGAGCCCCAGCATTTT

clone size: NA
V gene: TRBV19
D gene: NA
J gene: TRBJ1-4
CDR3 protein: CASSKRQASNEKLFF
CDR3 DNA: TGTGCCAGTAGTAAGCGACAGGCCTCTAATGAAAAACTGTTTTTT

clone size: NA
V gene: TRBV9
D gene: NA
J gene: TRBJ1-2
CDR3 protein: CASSVDPGAVYGYTF
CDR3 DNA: TGTGCCAGCAGCGTAGACCCGGGCGCGGTGTATGGCTACACCTTC

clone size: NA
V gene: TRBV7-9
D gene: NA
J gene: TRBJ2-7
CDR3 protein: CASTPGGPISYEQYF
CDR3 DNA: TGTGCCAGCACCCCCGGGGGCCCAATATCCTACGAGCAGTACTTC

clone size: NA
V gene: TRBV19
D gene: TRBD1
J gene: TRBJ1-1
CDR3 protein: CASSMGTAFLTEAFF
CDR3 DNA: TGTGCCAGTAGTATGGGGACAGCGTTTCTCACTGAAGCTTTCTTT

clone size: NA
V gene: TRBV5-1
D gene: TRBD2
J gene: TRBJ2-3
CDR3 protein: CASSDQAGGDTQYF
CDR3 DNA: TGCGCCAGCAGCGACCAGGCGGGAGGAGATACGCAGTATTTT

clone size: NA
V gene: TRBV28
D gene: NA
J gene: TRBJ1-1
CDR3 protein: CASSSEIQWGTEAFF
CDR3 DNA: TGTGCCAGCAGTTCAGAGATTCAGTGGGGCACTGAAGCTTTCTTT

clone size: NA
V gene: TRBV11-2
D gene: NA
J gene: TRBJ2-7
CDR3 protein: CASSFSPAPYEQYF
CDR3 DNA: TGTGCCAGCAGCTTTTCTCCAGCACCCTACGAGCAGTACTTC

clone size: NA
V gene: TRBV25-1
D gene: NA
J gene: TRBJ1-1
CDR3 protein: CASSKGVNTEAFF
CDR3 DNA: TGTGCCAGCAGTAAGGGAGTGAACACTGAAGCTTTCTTT

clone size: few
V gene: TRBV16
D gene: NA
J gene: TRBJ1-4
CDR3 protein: CASSQTPGAEKLFF
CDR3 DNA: TGTGCCAGCAGCCAAACCCCGGGGGCGGAAAAACTGTTTTTT

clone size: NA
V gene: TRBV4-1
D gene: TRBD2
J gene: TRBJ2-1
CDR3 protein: CASSQVGGRALGARNEQFF
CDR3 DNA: TGCGCCAGCAGCCAAGTCGGCGGGAGGGCCCTCGGCGCTAGGAATGAGCAGTTCTTC

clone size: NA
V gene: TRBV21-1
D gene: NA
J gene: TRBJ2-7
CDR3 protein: CASSKAGQSYEQYF
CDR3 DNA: TGTGCCAGCAGCAAAGCGGGACAGTCCTACGAGCAGTACTTC

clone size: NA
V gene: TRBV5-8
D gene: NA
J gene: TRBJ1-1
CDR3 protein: CASSLGTTEAFF
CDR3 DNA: TGTGCCAGCAGCTTGGGAACCACTGAAGCTTTCTTT

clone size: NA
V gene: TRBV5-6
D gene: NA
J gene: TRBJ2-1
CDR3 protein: CASILYGASSYNEQFF
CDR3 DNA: TGTGCCAGCATACTCTATGGGGCTAGCTCCTACAATGAGCAGTTCTTC

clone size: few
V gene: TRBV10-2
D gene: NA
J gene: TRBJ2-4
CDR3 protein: CASSGLQGAIQYF
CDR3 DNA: TGCGCCAGCAGTGGGCTCCAGGGTGCCATTCAGTACTTC

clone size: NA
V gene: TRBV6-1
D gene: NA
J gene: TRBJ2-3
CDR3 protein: CAGSGSTDTQYF
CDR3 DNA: TGTGCCGGGAGCGGGAGCACAGATACGCAGTATTTT

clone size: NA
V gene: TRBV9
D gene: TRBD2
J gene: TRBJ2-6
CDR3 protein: CASSVAGTRGANVLTF
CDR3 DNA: TGTGCCAGCAGCGTAGCTGGGACTAGGGGGGCCAACGTCCTGACTTTC

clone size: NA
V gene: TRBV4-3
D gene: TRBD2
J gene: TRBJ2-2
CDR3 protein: CASSQAGLAGPGELFF
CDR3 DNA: TGCGCCAGCAGCCAAGCAGGACTAGCGGGACCCGGGGAGCTGTTTTTT

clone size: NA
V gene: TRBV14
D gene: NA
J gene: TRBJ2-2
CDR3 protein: CASSQTGKAGELFF
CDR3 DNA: TGTGCCAGCAGCCAAACAGGGAAGGCCGGGGAGCTGTTTTTT